One and the same sample provided the 15 T cell receptor beta chains below, sequenced in a study of blood T cells in healthy people across ages. A second roughly 6 to 12 cycle PCR used barcoded and J-beta primers. TCRdb re-called the 5' RACE reads through MiXCR, storing one row per CDR3 protein. The sample has about 670,000 distinct CDR3 sequences, less than 45% seen once. Sequenced input: blood. The receptors were gathered from a man older than 75 in good health.

In regard to this clonotype: This may come from a read error, since a much larger clone is one base off. This chain joins TRBV25-1 and TRBJ1-2; D unclear. CDR1 is MGHDK, CDR2 SYGVNS, per germline. This CDR3 has 11 residues. The CDR3 is CVSSESSGYTF. CDR3 in DNA: TGTGTCAGCAGTGAATCTAGCGGCTACACCTTC.

V is TRBV6-5 and J is TRBJ1-4; tentatively, D is TRBD1 (5 bases). Germline V gives CDR1 MNHEY, CDR2 SVGAGI. The V and J ends lost 6 bases and 4 bases respectively, with 15 bases between them. The CDR3 sequence is 15 residues long. In DNA form, the CDR3 reads TGTGCCAGCAGAGCCCGGGACGGGAATAATGAAAAACTGTTTTTT. It encodes CASRARDGNNEKLFF.

This clonotype came up a few times. This chain connects TRBV4-2 to TRBJ2-5; TRBD2 aligns across 10 bases. From germline, CDR1 is LGHNA and CDR2 YNFKEQ. The CDR3 consists of 18 residues. V shed 2 bases, J shed 2 bases, and the junction held 11 bases outside the gene matches. In DNA form, the CDR3 reads TGTGCCAGCAGCCAATTAACTAGCGGGATAACCCAACAAGAGACCCAGTACTTC. Encoded protein: CASSQLTSGITQQETQYF.

This clonotype was seen a handful of times. This chain connects TRBV28 to TRBJ1-2; D is unclear. With 2 bases removed from V and 3 bases from J, the gap between germline ends came to 7 bases. The germline V gene has CDR1 MDHEN and CDR2 SYDVKM. The CDR3 has 13 residues. The CDR3 region is CASSLRADYGYTF. In DNA form, the CDR3 reads TGTGCCAGCAGTTTAAGGGCAGACTATGGCTACACCTTC.

The chain employs TRBV20-1 and TRBJ2-7; D tentatively fits TRBD1 or TRBD2 (5 bases each). The germline V gene encodes CDR1 DFQATT and CDR2 SNEGSKA (reference sequence). Deletions cut 0 bases from V and 1 base from J, with 10 bases between. CDR3 length equals 14 residues. CDR3 bases: TGCAGTGCTAGAGATGGGAGACAGTCCTACGAGCAGTACTTC. This sequence encodes CSARDGRQSYEQYF.

A word on this clonotype: An end of the junction differs from the germline gene, which may be a read error. This rearrangement joins TRBV6-2 or TRBV6-3 to TRBJ1-6, with D tentatively TRBD1 (6 bases). The CDR3 is 15 residues long. From germline, CDR1 is MNHEY and CDR2 SVGEGT. This CDR3 is CAGSYLTPGESPLHF. DNA of the CDR3: TGTGCCGGCAGTTACTTGACCCCAGGGGAATCACCCCTCCACTTT.

This clonotype has just a few counts. The V gene is TRBV7-2, the J gene TRBJ2-5; TRBD2 agrees at 10 bases. Germline-derived CDR1 and CDR2 are SGHTA and FQGNSA. The CDR3 spans 17 residues. Trimming took 5 bases from V and 7 from J; bases not matched to a gene: 16. CDR3 nucleotides: TGTGCCAGCAGCGAACTTCCGGGACTAGCGTCGGTGGGGACCCAGTACTTC. Translation gives CASSELPGLASVGTQYF.

V gene TRBV5-1 combines with J gene TRBJ1-6; D not resolved. V was trimmed by 0 bases and J by 6 bases, leaving 7 bases between them. Germline lookup yields CDR1 SGHRS and CDR2 YFSETQ. This CDR3 comprises 14 residues. The CDR3, as DNA: TGCGCCAGCAGCTTGGAGGCAGGTAATTCACCCCTCCACTTT. As protein: CASSLEAGNSPLHF.

The chain is built from TRBV7-2 and TRBJ1-2; TRBD1 agrees at 10 bases. This CDR3 comprises 18 residues. Germline V gene sequence: CDR1 SGHTA, CDR2 FQGNSA. J lost 0 bases, V lost 3 bases, and 10 bases had no gene match. The CDR3 spells CASSFNLRTGGSNYGYTF. In nucleotides, the CDR3 is TGTGCCAGCAGCTTCAACCTGAGGACAGGGGGGTCTAACTATGGCTACACCTTC.

This clonotype was seen at least ten times. V and J are TRBV5-6 and TRBJ2-5; 7 bases map to TRBD1. The germline gives CDR1 SGHDT, CDR2 YYEEEE. The CDR3 contains 17 residues. V shed 6 bases and J 4 bases; nucleotides not matched to a gene: 18. The CDR3 DNA reads as TGTGCCAGCACTCTAAGGACAGGACCGTCGGATGGAGAGACCCAGTACTTC. Encoded protein: CASTLRTGPSDGETQYF.

This clonotype has more than one count but fewer than ten. V gene TRBV18 combines with J gene TRBJ2-1; D unresolved. Trimming took 3 bases from V and 4 from J, leaving 22 bases between them. Germline loops: CDR1 KGHSH, CDR2 LQKENI. The CDR3 length is 18 residues. The CDR3 nucleotides read TGTGCCAGCTCACCTAGCTTGGACCGAGGTATGAGGTACAATGAGCAGTTCTTC. Its translation is CASSPSLDRGMRYNEQFF.

The chain carries TRBV6-2 or TRBV6-3 and TRBJ2-5; TRBD2 matches 9 bases. Germline V CDR1 and CDR2: MNHEY, SVGEGT. CDR3 length: 17 amino acids. After removal of 3 bases from V and 4 bases from J, the junction contained 12 bases not matched to a gene. CDR3 region: CASSYPRVAGDLETQYF. CDR3 nucleotide sequence: TGTGCCAGCAGTTATCCCCGGGTAGCGGGAGACCTAGAGACCCAGTACTTC.

This clonotype was detected ten times or more. This CDR3 reads CAISPGTPSGNEQFF. CDR3 in DNA: TGTGCCATCAGCCCCGGGACCCCGTCTGGCAATGAGCAGTTCTTC. V gene TRBV10-3 combines with J gene TRBJ2-1; tentatively, D is TRBD1 or TRBD2 (5 bases each). This CDR3 has 15 residues. Germline-derived CDR1 and CDR2 are ENHRY and SYGVKD. The V end lost 6 bases, the J end lost 6 bases, and 18 bases lay between the germline ends.

This clonotype was recorded a few times. CDR3 residues: CASSRQGLTLDTQYF. The CDR3 DNA is TGTGCCAGCAGCCGACAGGGGCTGACATTGGATACGCAGTATTTT. The chain is built from TRBV7-9 and TRBJ2-3; 8 nucleotides line up with TRBD1. CDR1 is SEHNR, CDR2 FQNEAQ, per germline (reference sequence). The CDR3 spans 15 residues. The trim removed 5 bases at V and 6 bases at J, leaving 10 bases unmatched.

This chain joins TRBV6-5 and TRBJ2-7; possible D gene TRBD1, 6 bases. The CDR3 is 15 residues long. Germline-derived CDR1 and CDR2 are MNHEY and SVGAGI. Trimming removed 2 bases from V and 0 bases from J, with 11 bases in between. The CDR3 DNA sequence: TGTGCCAGCAGTTACGCCGGGACACTCTCCTACGAGCAGTACTTC. Translated: CASSYAGTLSYEQYF.